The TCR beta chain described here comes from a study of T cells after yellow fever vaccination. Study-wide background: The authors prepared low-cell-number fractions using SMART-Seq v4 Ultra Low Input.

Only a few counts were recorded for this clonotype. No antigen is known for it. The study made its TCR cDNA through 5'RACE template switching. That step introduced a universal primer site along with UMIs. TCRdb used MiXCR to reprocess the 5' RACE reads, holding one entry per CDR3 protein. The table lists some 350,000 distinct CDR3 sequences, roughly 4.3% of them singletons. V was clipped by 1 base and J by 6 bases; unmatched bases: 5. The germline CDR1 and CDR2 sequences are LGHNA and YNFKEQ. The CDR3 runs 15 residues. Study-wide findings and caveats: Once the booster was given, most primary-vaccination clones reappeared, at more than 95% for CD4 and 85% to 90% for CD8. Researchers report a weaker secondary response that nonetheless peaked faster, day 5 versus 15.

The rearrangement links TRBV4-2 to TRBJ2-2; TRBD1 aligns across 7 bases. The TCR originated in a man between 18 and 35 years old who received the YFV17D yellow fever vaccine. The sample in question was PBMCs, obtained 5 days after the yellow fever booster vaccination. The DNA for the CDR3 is TGTGCCAGCAGCCAAGCTGGACAGGACGCCGGGGAGCTGTTTTTT. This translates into CASSQAGQDAGELFF.